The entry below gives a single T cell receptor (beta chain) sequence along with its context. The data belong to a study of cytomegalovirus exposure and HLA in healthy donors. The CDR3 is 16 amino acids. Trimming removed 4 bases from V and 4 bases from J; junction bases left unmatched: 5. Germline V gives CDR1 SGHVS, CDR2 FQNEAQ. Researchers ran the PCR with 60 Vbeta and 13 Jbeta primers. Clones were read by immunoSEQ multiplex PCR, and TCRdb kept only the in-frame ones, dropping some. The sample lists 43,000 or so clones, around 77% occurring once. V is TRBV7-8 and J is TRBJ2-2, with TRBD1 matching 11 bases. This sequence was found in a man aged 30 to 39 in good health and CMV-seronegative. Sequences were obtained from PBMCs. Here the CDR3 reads CASSWTGGLTTGELFF. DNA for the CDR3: TGTGCCAGCAGCTGGACAGGGGGCCTTACCACCGGGGAGCTGTTTTTT.